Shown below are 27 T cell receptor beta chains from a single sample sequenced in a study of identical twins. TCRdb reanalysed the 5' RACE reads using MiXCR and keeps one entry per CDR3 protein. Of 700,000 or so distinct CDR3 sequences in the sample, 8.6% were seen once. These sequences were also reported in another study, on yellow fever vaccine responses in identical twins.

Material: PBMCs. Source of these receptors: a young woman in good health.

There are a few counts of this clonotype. CDR3 sequence reads: CASSPNTIIGNEQFF. The CDR3 DNA sequence: TGTGCCAGCAGCCCTAACACGATCATAGGCAATGAGCAGTTCTTC. The V gene is TRBV5-6, the J gene TRBJ2-1; D gene uncertain. Trimming removed 4 bases from V and 6 bases from J, with 17 bases in between. CDR3 length: 15 residues. Germline lookup yields CDR1 SGHDT and CDR2 YYEEEE.

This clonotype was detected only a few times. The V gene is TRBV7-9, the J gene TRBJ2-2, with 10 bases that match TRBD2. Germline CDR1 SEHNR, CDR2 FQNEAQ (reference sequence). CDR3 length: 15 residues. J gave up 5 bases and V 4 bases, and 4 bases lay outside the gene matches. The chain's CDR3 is CASSSSSGSTGELFF. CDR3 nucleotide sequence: TGTGCCAGCAGCTCATCTAGCGGGAGTACCGGGGAGCTGTTTTTT.

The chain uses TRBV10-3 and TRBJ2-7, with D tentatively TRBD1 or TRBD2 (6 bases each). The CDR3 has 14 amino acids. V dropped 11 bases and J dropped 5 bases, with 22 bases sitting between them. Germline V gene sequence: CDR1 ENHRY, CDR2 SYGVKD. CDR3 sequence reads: CAAGVRGDFDEQYF. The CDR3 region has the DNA TGTGCCGCCGGGGTAAGGGGGGATTTCGACGAGCAGTACTTC.

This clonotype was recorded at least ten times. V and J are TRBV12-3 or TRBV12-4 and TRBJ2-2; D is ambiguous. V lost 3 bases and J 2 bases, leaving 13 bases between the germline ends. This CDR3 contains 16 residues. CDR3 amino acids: CASSLEIGSNTGELFF. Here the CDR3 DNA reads TGTGCCAGCAGTTTGGAGATCGGCTCAAACACCGGGGAGCTGTTTTTT.

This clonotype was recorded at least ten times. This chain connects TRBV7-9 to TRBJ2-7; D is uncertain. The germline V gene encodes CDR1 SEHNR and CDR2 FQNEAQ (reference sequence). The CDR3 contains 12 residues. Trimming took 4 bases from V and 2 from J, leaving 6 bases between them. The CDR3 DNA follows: TGTGCCAGCAGCTCCCACCCCTACGAGCAGTACTTC. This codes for CASSSHPYEQYF.

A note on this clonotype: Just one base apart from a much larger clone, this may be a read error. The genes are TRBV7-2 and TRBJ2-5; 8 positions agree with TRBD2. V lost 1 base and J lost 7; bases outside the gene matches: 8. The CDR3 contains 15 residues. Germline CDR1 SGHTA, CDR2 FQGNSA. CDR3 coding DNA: TGTGCCAGCAGCTTAGGACGCGGGGGGACGAGGACCCAGTACTTC. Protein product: CASSLGRGGTRTQYF.

CDR3 sequence (DNA): TGCAGCGTTCTCCCGGCTGGACTAGCGGGAGTCTACGAGCAGTACTTC. Translating it yields CSVLPAGLAGVYEQYF. The chain uses TRBV29-1 and TRBJ2-7; TRBD2 agrees at 13 bases. CDR3 size: 16 residues. From germline, CDR1 is SQVTM and CDR2 ANQGSEA. The V gene end was trimmed by 5 bases and the J gene end by 3 bases; junction bases not matched to a gene: 10.

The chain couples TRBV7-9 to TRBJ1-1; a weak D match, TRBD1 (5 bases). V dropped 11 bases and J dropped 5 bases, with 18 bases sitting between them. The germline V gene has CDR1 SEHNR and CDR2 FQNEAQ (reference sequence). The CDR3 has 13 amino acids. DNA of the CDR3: TGTGCCGGGTCCCGGCTGGGGGGGACTGAAGCTTTCTTT. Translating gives CAGSRLGGTEAFF.

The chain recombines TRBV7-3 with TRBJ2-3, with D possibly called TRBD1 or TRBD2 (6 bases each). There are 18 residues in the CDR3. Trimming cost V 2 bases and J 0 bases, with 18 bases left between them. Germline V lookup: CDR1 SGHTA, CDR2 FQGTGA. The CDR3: CASSLGGPGRPSTDTQYF. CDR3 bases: TGTGCCAGCAGCTTAGGGGGGCCCGGACGACCTAGCACAGATACGCAGTATTTT.

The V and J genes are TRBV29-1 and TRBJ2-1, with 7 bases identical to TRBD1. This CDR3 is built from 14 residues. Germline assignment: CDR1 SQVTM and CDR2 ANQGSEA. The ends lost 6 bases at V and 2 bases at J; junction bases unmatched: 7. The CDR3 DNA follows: TGCAGCGTGACCGGGACAGCGGCCTACAATGAGCAGTTCTTC. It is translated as CSVTGTAAYNEQFF.

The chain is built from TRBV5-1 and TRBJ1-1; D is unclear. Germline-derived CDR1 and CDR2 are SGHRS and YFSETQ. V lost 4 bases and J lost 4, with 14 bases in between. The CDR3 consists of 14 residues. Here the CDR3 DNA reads TGCGCCAGCAGCAGCCGGCGGGGAAGCACTGAAGCTTTCTTT. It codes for CASSSRRGSTEAFF.

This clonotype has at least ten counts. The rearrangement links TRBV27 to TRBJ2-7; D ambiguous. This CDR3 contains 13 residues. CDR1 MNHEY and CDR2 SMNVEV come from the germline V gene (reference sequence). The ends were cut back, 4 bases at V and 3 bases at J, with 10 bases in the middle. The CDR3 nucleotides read TGTGCCAGCAGTTCAAACGCCGTCTACGAGCAGTACTTC. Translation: CASSSNAVYEQYF.

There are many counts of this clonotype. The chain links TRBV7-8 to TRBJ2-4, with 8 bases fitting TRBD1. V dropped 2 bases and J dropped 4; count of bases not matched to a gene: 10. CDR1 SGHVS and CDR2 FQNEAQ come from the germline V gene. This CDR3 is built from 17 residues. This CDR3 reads CASSLSTGANYKNIQYF. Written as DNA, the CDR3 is TGTGCCAGCAGCTTATCGACAGGGGCGAACTATAAAAACATTCAGTACTTC.

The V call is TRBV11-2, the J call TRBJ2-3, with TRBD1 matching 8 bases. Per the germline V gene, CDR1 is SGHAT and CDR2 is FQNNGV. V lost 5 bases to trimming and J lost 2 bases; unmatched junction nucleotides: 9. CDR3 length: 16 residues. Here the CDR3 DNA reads TGTGCCAGCAGCATCCGACAGGGGTCTATCACAGATACGCAGTATTTT. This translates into CASSIRQGSITDTQYF.

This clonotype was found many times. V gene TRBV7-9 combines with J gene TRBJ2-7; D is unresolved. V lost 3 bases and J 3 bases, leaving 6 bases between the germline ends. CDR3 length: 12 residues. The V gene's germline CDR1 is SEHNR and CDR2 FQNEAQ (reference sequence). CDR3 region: CASSFADYEQYF. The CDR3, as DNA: TGTGCCAGCAGCTTTGCAGACTACGAGCAGTACTTC.

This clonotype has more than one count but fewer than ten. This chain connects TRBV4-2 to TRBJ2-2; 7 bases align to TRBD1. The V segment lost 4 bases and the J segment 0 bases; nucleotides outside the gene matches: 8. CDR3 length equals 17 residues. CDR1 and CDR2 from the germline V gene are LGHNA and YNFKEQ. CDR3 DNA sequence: TGTGCCAGCAGCCCGCAGAGACAGGGTTCGAACACCGGGGAGCTGTTTTTT. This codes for CASSPQRQGSNTGELFF.

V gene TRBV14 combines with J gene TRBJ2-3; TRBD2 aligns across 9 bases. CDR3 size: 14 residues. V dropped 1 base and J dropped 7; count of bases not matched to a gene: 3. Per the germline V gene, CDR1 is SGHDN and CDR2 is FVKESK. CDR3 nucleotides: TGTGCCAGCAGCCAAGGGACTAGCGCCCATACGCAGTATTTT. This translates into CASSQGTSAHTQYF.

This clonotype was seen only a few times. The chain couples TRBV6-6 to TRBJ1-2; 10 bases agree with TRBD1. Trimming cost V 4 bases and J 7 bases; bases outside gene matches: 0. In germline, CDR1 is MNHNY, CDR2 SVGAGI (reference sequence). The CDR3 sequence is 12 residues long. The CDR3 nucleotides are TGTGCCAGCAGTTGGGACAGGGGTGGCTACACCTTC. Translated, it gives CASSWDRGGYTF.

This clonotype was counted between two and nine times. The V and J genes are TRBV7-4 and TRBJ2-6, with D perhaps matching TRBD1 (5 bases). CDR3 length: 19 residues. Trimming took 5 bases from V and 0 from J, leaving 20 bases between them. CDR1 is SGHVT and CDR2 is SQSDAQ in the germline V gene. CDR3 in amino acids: CASSRKPDTTSSGANVLTF. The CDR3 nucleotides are TGTGCCAGCAGCCGTAAGCCGGACACTACAAGCTCTGGGGCCAACGTCCTGACTTTC.

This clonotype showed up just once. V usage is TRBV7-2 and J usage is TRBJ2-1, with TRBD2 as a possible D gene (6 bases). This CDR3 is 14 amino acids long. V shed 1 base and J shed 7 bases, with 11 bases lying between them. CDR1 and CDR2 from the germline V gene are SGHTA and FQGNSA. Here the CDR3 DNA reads TGTGCCAGCAGCTTAGAGACTAGTCGAAATGAGCAGTTCTTC. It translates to CASSLETSRNEQFF.

CDR3 residues: CAISEGDGPSTQYF. For the CDR3, the DNA is TGTGCCATCAGTGAAGGGGACGGGCCCTCGACCCAGTACTTC. This sequence joins TRBV10-3 and TRBJ2-5; D may be TRBD1 or TRBD2 (5 bases each). There are 14 residues in the CDR3. V was clipped by 3 bases and J by 7 bases, with 15 bases between them. Germline V gives CDR1 ENHRY, CDR2 SYGVKD.

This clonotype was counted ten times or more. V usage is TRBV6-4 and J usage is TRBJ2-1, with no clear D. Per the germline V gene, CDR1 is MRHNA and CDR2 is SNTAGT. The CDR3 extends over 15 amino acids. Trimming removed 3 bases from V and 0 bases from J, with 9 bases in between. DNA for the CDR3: TGTGCCAGCAGTGAATCCGGAAGCTCCTACAATGAGCAGTTCTTC. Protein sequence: CASSESGSSYNEQFF.

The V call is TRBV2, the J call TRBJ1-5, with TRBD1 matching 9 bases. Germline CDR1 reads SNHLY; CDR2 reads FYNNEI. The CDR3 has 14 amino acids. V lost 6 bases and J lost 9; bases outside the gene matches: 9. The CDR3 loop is CASRAGTGSTPQHF. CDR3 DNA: TGTGCCAGCAGAGCCGGGACAGGGTCTACGCCCCAGCATTTT.

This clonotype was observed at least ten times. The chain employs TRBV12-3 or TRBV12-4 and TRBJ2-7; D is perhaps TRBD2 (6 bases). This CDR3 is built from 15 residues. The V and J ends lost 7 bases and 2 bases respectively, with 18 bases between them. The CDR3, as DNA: TGTGCCAGCACCCCCTCCTGGGGGGATACCTACGAGCAGTACTTC. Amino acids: CASTPSWGDTYEQYF.

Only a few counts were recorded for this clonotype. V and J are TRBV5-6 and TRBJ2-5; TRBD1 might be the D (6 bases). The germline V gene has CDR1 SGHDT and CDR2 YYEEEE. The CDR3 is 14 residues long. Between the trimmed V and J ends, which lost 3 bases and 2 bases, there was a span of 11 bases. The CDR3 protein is CASSSRGQQETQYF. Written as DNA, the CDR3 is TGTGCCAGCAGCTCCAGAGGACAGCAAGAGACCCAGTACTTC. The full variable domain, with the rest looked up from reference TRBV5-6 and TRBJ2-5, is DAGVTQSPTHLIKTRGQQVTLRCSPKSGHDTVSWYQQALGQGPQFIFQYYEEEERQRGNFPDRFSGHQFPNYSSELNVNALLLGDSALYLCASSSRGQQETQYFGPGTRLLVL.

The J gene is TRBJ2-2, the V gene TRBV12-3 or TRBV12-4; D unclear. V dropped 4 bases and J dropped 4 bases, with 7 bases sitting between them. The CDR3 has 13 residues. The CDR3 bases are TGTGCCAGCAGTTCCAGGTCCACCGGGGAGCTGTTTTTT. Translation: CASSSRSTGELFF.

DNA of the CDR3: TGTGCCAGCAGTGAAGATTCCTCTAGCGGGAGGGCCGGAAGCTACGAGCAGTACTTC. Translation gives CASSEDSSSGRAGSYEQYF. The J gene is TRBJ2-7, the V gene TRBV2, with 12 bases identical to TRBD2. With V trimmed by 1 base and J by 3 bases, 13 bases remained unmatched. This CDR3 region has 19 residues. Per germline, CDR1 SNHLY and CDR2 FYNNEI.